This entry describes one TCR beta chain. Germline CDR1 and CDR2: LGHNT and FRNRAP. This CDR3 has 13 residues. Trimming at V came to 7 bases and at J to 4 bases, leaving 3 bases not matched to a gene. Sequencing used immunoSEQ multiplex PCR; TCRdb keeps in-frame clones, though not all of them. The repertoire holds fewer than 300,000 clones, with 81% as singletons. The sample is drawn from a study of blood T cell repertoires in COVID-19. Across the whole study: The United States, Italy and Spain supplied acute and convalescent COVID-19 samples. T cells, B-cell-depleted T cells, or PBMCs supplied cDNA or gDNA.

Sequencing was done on a sample of peripheral blood. The sequence came from a woman between 55 and 75 years old with active or convalescent COVID-19. This chain uses TRBV12-5 with TRBJ2-5; 10 bases are shared with TRBD2. CDR3 sequence reads: CASVSGGLETQYF. Here the CDR3 DNA reads TGTGCTAGTGTTAGCGGGGGGCTAGAGACCCAGTACTTC. Using reference TRBV12-5 and TRBJ2-5 for the parts outside the CDR3, the full variable domain is DARVTQTPRHKVTEMGQEVTMRCQPILGHNTVFWYRQTMMQGLELLAYFRNRAPLDDSGMPKDRFSAEMPDATLATLKIQPSEPRDSAVYFCASVSGGLETQYFGPGTRLLVL.